Below are 18 T cell receptor beta chains sequenced from a single sample in a study of cytomegalovirus exposure and HLA in healthy donors. The primer mix had 60 Vbeta and 13 Jbeta primers. TCRdb's table, derived via immunoSEQ multiplex PCR, lists solely in-frame clones and lacks some. In the table there are 95,000 to 120,000 clones, about 61% of which are singletons. The source material was PBMCs. The receptor source for this set is a man between 18 and 35 years old in good health and CMV-seropositive.

This clone was counted between two and nine times. This chain's CDR3 is CASSLGLGDNEQFF. CDR3 DNA: TGTGCCAGCAGCTTAGGACTAGGGGACAATGAGCAGTTCTTC. The V call is TRBV7-3, the J call TRBJ2-1; 7 nucleotides agree with TRBD2. Germline CDR1 is SGHTA and CDR2 is FQGTGA. This CDR3 spans 14 amino acids. With 2 bases clipped from V and 5 bases from J, the junction kept 3 bases outside the gene matches.

This clone was detected a few times. The rearrangement joins TRBV28 to TRBJ2-6; perhaps TRBD1 as D (6 bases). V was trimmed by 5 bases and J by 0 bases, leaving 17 bases between them. This CDR3 is built from 18 residues. In germline, CDR1 is MDHEN, CDR2 SYDVKM. The CDR3: CASSPAWGQSSGANVLTF. The CDR3 DNA sequence: TGTGCCAGCAGTCCCGCGTGGGGGCAGAGCTCTGGGGCCAACGTCCTGACTTTC. Full variable domain (missing parts from reference TRBV28 and TRBJ2-6): DVKVTQSSRYLVKRTGEKVFLECVQDMDHENMFWYRQDPGLGLRLIYFSYDVKMKEKGDIPEGYSVSREKKERFSLILESASTNQTSMYLCASSPAWGQSSGANVLTFGAGSRLTVL.

The chain links TRBV6-6 to TRBJ2-1; D possibly corresponds to TRBD2 (5 bases). The V and J ends lost 2 bases and 10 bases respectively, with 18 bases between them. Germline V gene sequence: CDR1 MNHNY, CDR2 SVGAGI (reference sequence). This CDR3 has 15 residues. The CDR3 sequence is CASSYRTGSGMEQFF. Written as DNA, the CDR3 is TGTGCCAGCAGTTACCGGACGGGGAGTGGCATGGAGCAGTTCTTC.

The chain has TRBV7-2 and TRBJ2-1; weak D call: TRBD2 (5 bases). The CDR3 is made up of 14 amino acids. In germline, CDR1 is SGHTA, CDR2 FQGNSA. The germline V and J ends were trimmed by 1 base and 6 bases, with 10 bases remaining between them. As DNA, the CDR3 is TGTGCCAGCAGCTTAGTGATTAGCGTCAATGAGCAGTTCTTC. Its translation is CASSLVISVNEQFF. The whole variable domain, remainder taken from reference TRBV7-2 and TRBJ2-1, is GAGVSQSPSNKVTEKGKDVELRCDPISGHTALYWYRQSLGQGLEFLIYFQGNSAPDKSGLPSDRFSAERTGGSVSTLTIQRTQQEDSAVYLCASSLVISVNEQFFGPGTRLTVL.

The CDR3 DNA is TGTGCCAGTAGTATCCGGCAGGGGGCGAGGTATGGCTACACCTTC. This sequence encodes CASSIRQGARYGYTF. The V and J genes are TRBV19 and TRBJ1-2; 8 bases are a match to TRBD1. The CDR3 has 15 residues. After removal of 3 bases from V and 5 bases from J, the junction contained 8 bases not matched to a gene. Germline CDR1 is LNHDA and CDR2 is SQIVND (reference sequence).

V and J are TRBV15 and TRBJ2-3; TRBD1 is a possible D gene (6 bases). The CDR3 consists of 13 residues. CDR1 LNHNV and CDR2 YYDKDF come from the germline V gene (reference sequence). Between the trimmed V and J ends, which lost 4 bases and 6 bases, there was a span of 11 bases. DNA of the CDR3: TGTGCCACCAGCACACGCCAGGGGGATACGCAGTATTTT. It yields the protein CATSTRQGDTQYF.

J is TRBJ2-1 and V is TRBV6-5; weak D call: TRBD1 (6 bases). Between the trimmed V and J ends, which lost 1 base and 7 bases, there was a span of 14 bases. The CDR3 contains 15 residues. Germline V gene data show CDR1 as MNHEY and CDR2 as SVGAGI. The CDR3 DNA reads as TGTGCCAGCAGTTACTTTCGGGGTCAGGGGAATGAGCAGTTCTTC. Translated: CASSYFRGQGNEQFF.

The J gene is TRBJ1-2, the V gene TRBV29-1; TRBD1 aligns across 7 bases. CDR1 SQVTM and CDR2 ANQGSEA come from the germline V gene. J was trimmed by 4 bases and V by 5 bases; bases with no gene match: 10. This CDR3 is built from 14 residues. CDR3 nucleotide sequence: TGCAGCGTTCAAGCCCCGGGACAGTTCTATGGCTACACCTTC. Its translation is CSVQAPGQFYGYTF.

The chain links TRBV28 to TRBJ1-1; the match to TRBD1 covers 11 bases. Germline CDR1 MDHEN, CDR2 SYDVKM. The CDR3 contains 15 residues. Germline trimming cut 5 bases from V and 3 bases from J; bases unmatched to any gene: 5. The DNA of the CDR3 is TGTGCCAGCAGTCCCACGGGACAGGGGGACACTGAAGCTTTCTTT. Amino acid sequence: CASSPTGQGDTEAFF.

The count of this clone is one. This rearrangement joins TRBV7-8 to TRBJ1-4; D gene unclear. Trimming removed 4 bases from V and 8 bases from J, with 8 bases in between. The CDR3 consists of 12 residues. Per the germline V gene, CDR1 is SGHVS and CDR2 is FQNEAQ. The CDR3 spells CASSSNSEKLFF. The CDR3 DNA reads TGTGCCAGCAGCTCAAACTCCGAAAAACTGTTTTTT.

V usage is TRBV7-2 and J usage is TRBJ2-1; D might be TRBD1 (6 bases). The V gene lost 1 base and the J gene lost 9 bases, with 10 bases spanning the gap. Germline lookup yields CDR1 SGHTA and CDR2 FQGNSA. There are 13 residues in the CDR3. The CDR3 DNA is TGTGCCAGCAGCTTAGACCGGGACACTGAGCAGTTCTTC. It encodes CASSLDRDTEQFF. Combining the CDR3 with reference TRBV7-2 and TRBJ2-1 gives the whole variable domain GAGVSQSPSNKVTEKGKDVELRCDPISGHTALYWYRQSLGQGLEFLIYFQGNSAPDKSGLPSDRFSAERTGGSVSTLTIQRTQQEDSAVYLCASSLDRDTEQFFGPGTRLTVL.

This clone has just a few counts. CDR3 nucleotides: TGTGCCAGCAGTTTATCAGTTTCACCCCTCCACTTT. Its protein product is CASSLSVSPLHF. The chain recombines TRBV28 with TRBJ1-6; D not certain. V dropped 1 base and J dropped 9 bases, with 4 bases sitting between them. Germline V gives CDR1 MDHEN, CDR2 SYDVKM. This CDR3 contains 12 residues.

V is TRBV6-1 and J is TRBJ2-7, with D perhaps TRBD1 (6 bases). CDR1 is MNHNS and CDR2 is SASEGT in the germline V gene. V lost 4 bases and J 2 bases, leaving 9 bases between the germline ends. The CDR3 length is 13 residues. The CDR3 sequence is CASSARQAYEQYV. For the CDR3, the DNA is TGTGCCAGCAGTGCCCGACAGGCCTACGAGCAGTACGTC.

The rearrangement joins TRBV6-1 to TRBJ2-4; 7 bases fit TRBD2. Germline V CDR1 and CDR2: MNHNS, SASEGT. V was pared by 2 bases and J by 2 bases, with 6 bases of the junction left unmatched. The CDR3 is made up of 16 amino acids. The CDR3 nucleotides are TGTGCCAGCAGTGAATGGGCAAGCGGGACCAAAAACATTCAGTACTTC. It codes for CASSEWASGTKNIQYF.

This sequence joins TRBV18 and TRBJ1-4, with 7 bases identical to TRBD1. CDR1 and CDR2 from the germline V gene are KGHSH and LQKENI. This CDR3 is 13 amino acids long. The J segment lost 8 bases and the V segment lost 3 bases, leaving 3 bases of the junction unmatched. The DNA for the CDR3 is TGTGCCAGCTCACCCGGGACAGCCGAAAAACTGTTTTTT. It encodes CASSPGTAEKLFF.

The chain has TRBV11-2 and TRBJ1-3; TRBD1 aligns across 7 bases. Germline V CDR1 and CDR2: SGHAT, FQNNGV. The trim removed 2 bases at V and 4 bases at J, leaving 2 bases unmatched. This CDR3 has 14 amino acids. CDR3 sequence (DNA): TGTGCCAGCAGCTTAACAGGGGCCGGAAACACCATATATTTT. Its protein is CASSLTGAGNTIYF.

This clone has only a few counts. V is TRBV29-1 and J is TRBJ2-2; 7 bases are a match to TRBD1. V was clipped by 7 bases and J by 0 bases; unmatched bases: 5. The CDR3 runs 14 residues. Germline V gives CDR1 SQVTM, CDR2 ANQGSEA. The CDR3 DNA reads as TGCAGCGCCACAGGGGCCTCGAACACCGGGGAGCTGTTTTTT. It specifies CSATGASNTGELFF.

V usage is TRBV11-3 and J usage is TRBJ2-3, with 12 bases fitting TRBD2. Per germline, CDR1 SGHNT and CDR2 YENEEA. The junction had 5 bases not matched to a gene; V was cut back by 5 bases and J by 2 bases. The CDR3 runs to 16 residues. The chain's CDR3 is CASSRRLAGDTDTQYF. CDR3 coding DNA: TGTGCCAGCAGCCGCAGACTAGCGGGGGACACAGATACGCAGTATTTT.